This T cell receptor beta chain was observed in a study of T-cell reconstitution after alpha-beta-depleted transplantation in children. Unique molecular identifiers tagged the TCRbeta library. TCRdb independently ran MiXCR on the PCR reads; one entry per CDR3 protein. The table lists around 530,000 distinct CDR3 sequences, 32% of them singletons. V lost 1 base and J lost 5, with 8 bases in between. CDR3 size: 13 residues. Germline-derived CDR1 and CDR2 are SGHTA and FQGNSA. V is TRBV7-2 and J is TRBJ1-1, with no clear D. The clonotype originates from a human donor who donated a stem cell graft to a child with aplastic anemia. This specimen consisted of PBMCs from the stem cell graft donor, obtained from the stem cell graft. The CDR3 DNA reads as TGTGCCAGCAGCTTAGTTCCGGGAACTGAAGCTTTCTTT. Amino acid sequence: CASSLVPGTEAFF.